The sequence of this TCR beta chain was determined in a study of chemoradiotherapy in HPV16-positive cancers. General study points: During treatment, candidate HPV-specific clones and E7-related motifs expanded in tumor.

TCRdb keeps only in-frame clones here, not all; method: immunoSEQ multiplex PCR. The table lists about 12,000 clones, roughly nine tenths of them singletons. As concerns this clone: Its specificity is not known.

The CDR3 runs to 13 residues. The V and J ends lost 5 bases and 3 bases respectively, with 10 bases between them. From germline, CDR1 is SEHNR and CDR2 FQNEAQ (reference sequence). Sequencing was performed on blood, taken from a patient who underwent chemoradiotherapy. The sequence derives from a human donor with HPV-associated anogenital cancer. J is TRBJ1-1 and V is TRBV7-9; D perhaps matches TRBD1 (6 bases). CDR3 bases: TGTGCCAGCAGCCAGGGGTGGGACACTGAAGCTTTCTTT. Encoded protein: CASSQGWDTEAFF.